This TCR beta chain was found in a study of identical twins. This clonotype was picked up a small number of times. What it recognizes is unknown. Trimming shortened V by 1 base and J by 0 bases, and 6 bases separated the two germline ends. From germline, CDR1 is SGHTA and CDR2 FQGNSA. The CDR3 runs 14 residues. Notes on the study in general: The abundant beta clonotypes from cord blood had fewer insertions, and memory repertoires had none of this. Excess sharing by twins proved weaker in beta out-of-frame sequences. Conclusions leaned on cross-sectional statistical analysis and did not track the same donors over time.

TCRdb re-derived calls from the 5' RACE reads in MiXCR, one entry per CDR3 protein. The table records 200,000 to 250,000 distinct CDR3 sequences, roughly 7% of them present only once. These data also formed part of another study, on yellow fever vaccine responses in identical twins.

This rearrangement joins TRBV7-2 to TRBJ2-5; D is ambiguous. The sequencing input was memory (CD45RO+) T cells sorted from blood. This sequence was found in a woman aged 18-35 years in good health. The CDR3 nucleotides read TGTGCCAGCAGCTTAGTACGGTACCAAGAGACCCAGTACTTC. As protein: CASSLVRYQETQYF.